This T cell receptor (beta chain) was identified in a study of blood T cell repertoires in COVID-19. CDR1 SNHLY and CDR2 FYNNEI come from the germline V gene. The V and J ends lost 7 bases and 4 bases, in that order; junction bases with no gene match: 5. This CDR3 contains 14 residues. Libraries were prepared by immunoSEQ multiplex PCR; TCRdb keeps only in-frame clonotypes and omits some of them. This sample carries hundreds of thousands of clones, nearly 90% of them seen once, and the ten largest clones take 2% to 2.5%. The sample comprised peripheral blood. The TCR was taken from a woman aged 40 to 50 who had recovered from COVID-19. The chain carries TRBV2 and TRBJ2-2; TRBD2 agrees at 8 bases. Here the CDR3 DNA reads TGTGCCAGCACGACTAGCGCCCTCACCGGGGAGCTGTTTTTT. Translated, it gives CASTTSALTGELFF.